These 17 T cell receptor beta chains originate from one sample sequenced in a study of CD8+ T cells in alopecia areata. The treatment is: oral pan-JAK inhibitor, 5-10 mg twice daily. cDNA serving as the sequencing template came from extracted, reverse transcribed RNA. Sequenced by immunoSEQ multiplex PCR; TCRdb stores in-frame clones only, minus some. In the table there are about 180,000 clones, about half of which are singletons. The sequencing used CD8+ T cells sorted from blood, collected around week 54, from a patient treated with tofacitinib. These receptors came from a human donor with alopecia areata.

This clone has more than one count but fewer than ten. No conserved phenylalanine or tryptophan ends this CDR3, so it is likely a read error. No DNA is shown, since the ends of the CDR3 on it are uncertain; the CDR3 is the one TCRdb lists. V is TRBV2 and J is TRBJ1-6; no check of the table's D call, TRBD1, against the DNA was made. Germline CDR1 reads SNHLY; CDR2 reads FYNNEI. The CDR3 length equals 9 residues, ends included. This CDR3 is CASSGGQIL.

V usage is TRBV19 and J usage is TRBJ1-1; possibly TRBD1 for D (6 bases). The germline V gene has CDR1 LNHDA and CDR2 SQIVND (reference sequence). V was shortened by 4 bases and J by 5 bases, with 14 bases between the two germline ends. The CDR3 covers 14 residues. The CDR3 sequence is CASSNPGARTEAFF. The CDR3 DNA follows: TGTGCCAGTAGTAATCCGGGGGCGAGGACTGAAGCTTTCTTT. The full variable domain, its missing parts supplied by reference TRBV19 and TRBJ1-1, is DGGITQSPKYLFRKEGQNVTLSCEQNLNHDAMYWYRQDPGQGLRLIYYSQIVNDFQKGDIAEGYSVSREKKESFPLTVTSAQKNPTAFYLCASSNPGARTEAFFGQGTRLTVV.

The rearrangement joins TRBV5-1 to TRBJ2-2; the D gene is possibly TRBD1 (6 bases). The CDR3 covers 18 residues. Germline V gene sequence: CDR1 SGHRS, CDR2 YFSETQ. Deletions cut 5 bases from V and 4 bases from J, with 24 bases between. The CDR3 DNA sequence: TGCGCCAGCAGTTTAGACCGAGTCCGGGACAAAGCCACCGGGGAGCTGTTTTTT. Translated: CASSLDRVRDKATGELFF. Together with reference TRBV5-1 and TRBJ2-2, the CDR3 gives the full variable domain: KAGVTQTPRYLIKTRGQQVTLSCSPISGHRSVSWYQQTPGQGLQFLFEYFSETQRNKGNFPGRFSGRQFSNSRSEMNVSTLELGDSALYLCASSLDRVRDKATGELFFGEGSRLTVL.

The chain is built from TRBV5-1 and TRBJ1-6; D gene unclear. The V end was cut by 1 base, the J end by 8 bases, with 10 bases between. The CDR3 loop spans 14 amino acids. Looked up from germline, CDR1 is SGHRS and CDR2 is YFSETQ. The CDR3 spells CASSLFQPDSPLHF. CDR3 in DNA: TGCGCCAGCAGCTTGTTCCAGCCAGATTCACCCCTCCACTTT.

V gene TRBV7-2 combines with J gene TRBJ2-3; D not resolved. This CDR3 is built from 17 residues. Germline-derived CDR1 and CDR2 are SGHTA and FQGNSA. V shed 6 bases and J shed 4 bases, with 23 bases lying between them. The chain's CDR3 is CASRPGVFGNGADTQYF. CDR3 coding DNA: TGTGCCAGCAGGCCTGGTGTGTTTGGGAACGGTGCAGATACGCAGTATTTT. The full variable domain, its missing parts supplied by reference TRBV7-2 and TRBJ2-3, is GAGVSQSPSNKVTEKGKDVELRCDPISGHTALYWYRQSLGQGLEFLIYFQGNSAPDKSGLPSDRFSAERTGGSVSTLTIQRTQQEDSAVYLCASRPGVFGNGADTQYFGPGTRLTVL.

This sequence joins TRBV7-6 and TRBJ1-1; tentatively, D is TRBD1 (5 bases). The CDR3 is 14 residues long. With 1 base removed from V and 7 bases from J, the gap between germline ends came to 13 bases. The germline V gene encodes CDR1 SGHVS and CDR2 FNYEAQ. CDR3 sequence: CASSLEWGLGEAFF. Written as DNA, the CDR3 is TGTGCCAGCAGCTTAGAGTGGGGACTCGGTGAAGCTTTCTTT.

Ten or more counts support this clone. The chain carries TRBV27 and TRBJ2-7, with D possibly being TRBD1 or TRBD2 (5 bases each). V was clipped by 5 bases and J by 2 bases, with 16 bases between them. This CDR3 region has 15 residues. Germline assignment: CDR1 MNHEY and CDR2 SMNVEV (reference sequence). The CDR3 loop is CASSPSGRDPYEQYF. In nucleotides, the CDR3 is TGTGCCAGCAGTCCTTCGGGACGGGATCCCTACGAGCAGTACTTC.

This clone was observed a few times. The V call is TRBV6-5, the J call TRBJ1-5, with D maybe TRBD1 (5 bases). The CDR3 has 14 residues. Trimming left V 0 bases short and J 5 bases short, with 8 bases between. CDR1 and CDR2 from the germline V gene are MNHEY and SVGAGI. In nucleotides, the CDR3 is TGTGCCAGCAGTTACTCAGGGGAGCATCAGCCCCAGCATTTT. This gives the protein CASSYSGEHQPQHF.

The chain couples TRBV5-1 to TRBJ2-7; the D gene is possibly TRBD1 (5 bases). The V end was cut by 0 bases, the J end by 5 bases, with 15 bases between. In germline, CDR1 is SGHRS, CDR2 YFSETQ. There are 15 residues in the CDR3. CDR3 in DNA: TGCGCCAGCAGCTTGGGGGCAGGGAAGATCCACGAGCAGTACTTC. Its protein is CASSLGAGKIHEQYF.

This clone appeared a few times. This chain links TRBV7-9 with TRBJ1-5; D is unclear. Germline CDR1 is SEHNR and CDR2 is FQNEAQ (reference sequence). The CDR3 is 15 amino acids. Trimming shortened V by 3 bases and J by 3 bases, and 12 bases separated the two germline ends. This CDR3 reads CASSLEGIDNQPQHF. For the CDR3, the DNA is TGTGCCAGCAGCTTGGAGGGAATCGACAATCAGCCCCAGCATTTT.

The chain recombines TRBV6-5 with TRBJ2-7, with D perhaps assigned TRBD1 or TRBD2 (5 bases each). V was trimmed by 8 bases and J by 3 bases, leaving 14 bases between them. The CDR3 is made up of 13 amino acids. Germline-derived CDR1 and CDR2 are MNHEY and SVGAGI. This CDR3 reads CASRGTWGYEQYF. As DNA, the CDR3 is TGTGCCAGCCGTGGGACCTGGGGCTACGAGCAGTACTTC.

This clone was seen many times. The junction and the germline gene differ at one end; a read error may be behind it. The gene calls are TRBV15 and TRBJ2-6, with a tentative D call TRBD1 (5 bases). The CDR3 covers 15 residues. Germline CDR1 and CDR2: LNHNV and YYDKDF (reference sequence). CDR3 sequence: CATSGDSSGANVLTF. The CDR3 nucleotides read TGTGCCACCAGCGGAGACAGCTCTGGGGCCAACGTCCTGACTTTC.

Concerning this clone: A read error may produce the germline difference seen at one junction end. The gene calls are TRBV7-9 and TRBJ1-1; D remains ambiguous. From germline, CDR1 is SEHNR and CDR2 FQNEAQ (reference sequence). CDR3 size: 10 residues. The CDR3, as DNA: TGTGCCAGCAGCCCCCCTAATTCTATCTTT. It encodes CASSPPNSIF.

The chain uses TRBV6-5 and TRBJ2-7; D perhaps matches TRBD1 (6 bases). V was pared by 8 bases and J by 3 bases, with 11 bases between. The length of the CDR3 is 12 residues. Germline V gene lookup returns CDR1 MNHEY and CDR2 SVGAGI. The CDR3 is CASQGLGYEQYF. DNA for the CDR3: TGTGCCAGCCAGGGGTTAGGCTACGAGCAGTACTTC.

J is TRBJ2-7 and V is TRBV7-9, with D maybe TRBD1 (5 bases). The V gene lost 7 bases and the J gene lost 5 bases, with 15 bases spanning the gap. This CDR3 region has 13 residues. Germline assignment: CDR1 SEHNR and CDR2 FQNEAQ (reference sequence). The CDR3 DNA reads TGTGCCAGCACCGCGGTAGGGGATGACGAGCAGTACTTC. Protein sequence: CASTAVGDDEQYF.

J is TRBJ2-1 and V is TRBV30; the match to TRBD1 covers 7 bases. The V gene's germline CDR1 is GTSNPN and CDR2 SVGIG (reference sequence). The CDR3 has 14 amino acids. V dropped 3 bases and J dropped 6; count of bases not matched to a gene: 8. The CDR3 reads CAWRSRDSINEQFF. The CDR3 nucleotides are TGTGCCTGGAGGAGTAGGGACAGCATCAATGAGCAGTTCTTC. The full variable domain, in which reference TRBV30 and TRBJ2-1 provide the parts outside the CDR3, is SQTIHQWPATLVQPVGSPLSLECTVEGTSNPNLYWYRQAAGRGLQLLFYSVGIGQISSEVPQNLSASRPQDRQFILSSKKLLLSDSGFYLCAWRSRDSINEQFFGPGTRLTVL.

The chain uses TRBV5-6 and TRBJ2-3, with D unclear. Trimming left V 0 bases short and J 2 bases short, with 7 bases between. In germline, CDR1 is SGHDT, CDR2 YYEEEE. The CDR3 contains 14 residues. The CDR3 nucleotides read TGTGCCAGCAGCTTGGTGGCTTCCACAGATACGCAGTATTTT. Translated: CASSLVASTDTQYF. Based on the CDR3 plus reference TRBV5-6 and TRBJ2-3, the full variable domain is DAGVTQSPTHLIKTRGQQVTLRCSPKSGHDTVSWYQQALGQGPQFIFQYYEEEERQRGNFPDRFSGHQFPNYSSELNVNALLLGDSALYLCASSLVASTDTQYFGPGTRLTVL.